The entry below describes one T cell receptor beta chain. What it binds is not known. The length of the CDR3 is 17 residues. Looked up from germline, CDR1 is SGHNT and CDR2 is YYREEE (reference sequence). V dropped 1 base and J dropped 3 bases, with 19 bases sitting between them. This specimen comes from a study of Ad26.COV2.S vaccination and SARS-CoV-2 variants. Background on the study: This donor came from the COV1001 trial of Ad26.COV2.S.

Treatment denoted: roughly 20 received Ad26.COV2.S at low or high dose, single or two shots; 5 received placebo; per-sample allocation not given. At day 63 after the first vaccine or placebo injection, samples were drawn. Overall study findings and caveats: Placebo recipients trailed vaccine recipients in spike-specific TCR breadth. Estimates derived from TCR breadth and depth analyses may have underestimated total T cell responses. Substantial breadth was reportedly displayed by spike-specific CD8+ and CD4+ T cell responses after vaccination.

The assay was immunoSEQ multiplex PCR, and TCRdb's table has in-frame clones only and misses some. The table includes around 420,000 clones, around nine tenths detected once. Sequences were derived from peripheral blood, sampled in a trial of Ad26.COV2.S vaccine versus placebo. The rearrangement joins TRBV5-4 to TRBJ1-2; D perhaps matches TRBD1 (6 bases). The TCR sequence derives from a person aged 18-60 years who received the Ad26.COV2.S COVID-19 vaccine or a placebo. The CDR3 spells CASSLTPGRAGDYGYTF. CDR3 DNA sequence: TGTGCCAGCAGCTTGACCCCGGGACGAGCAGGGGACTATGGCTACACCTTC.